Described below is a single T cell receptor (beta chain) sequence and its context. Its cognate antigen is unknown. TCRdb's copy holds only in-frame clones and misses some; the assay was immunoSEQ multiplex PCR. The sample has about 200,000 clones, more than 70% seen once. This sample is part of a study of cytomegalovirus exposure and HLA in healthy donors. The CDR3 has 14 amino acids. Germline CDR1 and CDR2: GTSNPN and SVGIG (reference sequence). V lost 1 base to trimming and J lost 8 bases, with 14 bases between them. From the roughly 120-subject validation cohort, which was separate from the roughly 700-subject first cohort, the donors were drawn. Findings of the study overall: The authors enumerated 164 TCR beta chains as linked to cytomegalovirus. Confirmation was obtained in vitro that a few CMV-associated chains are specific for CMV antigens.

The sequence derives from a young woman in good health and CMV-seronegative. Source material: PBMCs. V usage is TRBV30 and J usage is TRBJ1-4; D gene uncertain. This chain's CDR3 is CAWSGEAGWEKLFF. CDR3 in DNA: TGTGCCTGGAGTGGGGAGGCAGGATGGGAAAAACTGTTTTTT.